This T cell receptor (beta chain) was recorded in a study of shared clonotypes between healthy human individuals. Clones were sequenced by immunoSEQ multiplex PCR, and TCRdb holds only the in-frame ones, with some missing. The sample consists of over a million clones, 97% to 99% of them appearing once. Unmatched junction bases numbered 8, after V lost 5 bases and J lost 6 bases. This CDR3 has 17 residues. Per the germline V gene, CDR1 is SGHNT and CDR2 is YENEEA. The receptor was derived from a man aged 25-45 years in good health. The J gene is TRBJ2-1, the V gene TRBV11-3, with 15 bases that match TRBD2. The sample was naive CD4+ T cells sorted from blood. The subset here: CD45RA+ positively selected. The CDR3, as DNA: TGTGCCAGCAGCGAAGGGACTAGCGGGAGGTATAGCAATGAGCAGTTCTTC. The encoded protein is CASSEGTSGRYSNEQFF.